A single sample gave rise to the 18 T cell receptor beta chains below, sequenced in a study of T cells in localized non-small cell lung cancer. TCRdb's copy holds only in-frame clones and misses some; the assay was immunoSEQ multiplex PCR. Counted here are over 1,400 clones, 20% to 30% occurring once; the ten biggest clones make up more than 8%. This sample comprised lung tumor tissue, obtained before any cancer treatment. Receptor source: a man aged 35 to 69 with stage II lung adenocarcinoma.

The chain combines TRBV6-8 with TRBJ2-1; D not certain. Germline V gene lookup returns CDR1 MNHGY and CDR2 SAAAGT. V was cut by 0 bases and J by 10 bases, with 7 bases left in between. The CDR3 length is 12 residues. CDR3 protein: CASSYSGMEQFF. Here the CDR3 DNA reads TGTGCCAGCAGTTACTCTGGTATGGAGCAGTTCTTC.

This clone was picked up a small number of times. V gene TRBV6-8 combines with J gene TRBJ1-4; D gene uncertain. The CDR3 sequence is 14 residues long. CDR1 is MNHGY, CDR2 SAAAGT, per germline. Trimming pared 4 bases from V and 7 bases from J, leaving 13 bases between. The CDR3 region has the DNA TGTGCCAGCAGTTTTAGCCTGGGCGGTGAAAAACTGTTTTTT. Protein: CASSFSLGGEKLFF.

In this sample, this clone turned up a few times. The chain links TRBV28 to TRBJ2-5; possibly TRBD2 for D (5 bases). Trimming pared 2 bases from V and 4 bases from J, leaving 17 bases between. The CDR3 covers 16 residues. Germline values: CDR1 MDHEN, CDR2 SYDVKM. The CDR3 DNA reads TGTGCCAGCAGTTTAAGGGAAGGAGCGGAGAGAGAGACCCAGTACTTC. Translating gives CASSLREGAERETQYF. Drawing the rest from reference TRBV28 and TRBJ2-5, the complete variable domain is DVKVTQSSRYLVKRTGEKVFLECVQDMDHENMFWYRQDPGLGLRLIYFSYDVKMKEKGDIPEGYSVSREKKERFSLILESASTNQTSMYLCASSLREGAERETQYFGPGTRLLVL.

The chain employs TRBV19 and TRBJ2-2; D gene unclear. CDR3 size: 12 residues. Trimming removed 3 bases at V and 1 base at J, with 0 bases between. Germline values: CDR1 LNHDA, CDR2 SQIVND (reference sequence). The CDR3 region is CASSMNTGELFF. CDR3 DNA: TGTGCCAGTAGTATGAACACCGGGGAGCTGTTTTTT.

The V gene is TRBV6-8, the J gene TRBJ1-5; the match to TRBD1 covers 12 bases. The CDR3 extends over 15 amino acids. The germline V gene has CDR1 MNHGY and CDR2 SAAAGT. J was trimmed by 5 bases and V by 6 bases; bases with no gene match: 5. The CDR3 DNA is TGTGCCAGCAGAGGGACAGGGGGCGGGGATCAGCCCCAGCATTTT. This translates into CASRGTGGGDQPQHF.

This rearrangement joins TRBV28 to TRBJ1-1; possibly TRBD1 for D (6 bases). The germline V gene has CDR1 MDHEN and CDR2 SYDVKM. The CDR3 runs 17 residues. Trimming took 5 bases from V and 6 from J, leaving 25 bases between them. The CDR3 DNA sequence: TGTGCCAGCAGTCTTTACGGGGTAGACAGGAGTGGCGCTGAAGCTTTCTTT. Its protein is CASSLYGVDRSGAEAFF.

This clone occurred a few times. The chain employs TRBV14 and TRBJ2-1, with no clear D. Germline V lookup: CDR1 SGHDN, CDR2 FVKESK. This CDR3 region has 12 residues. V dropped 4 bases and J dropped 8 bases, with 9 bases sitting between them. The CDR3 sequence: CASSPLGYEQFF. The CDR3 nucleotides read TGTGCCAGCAGCCCCCTGGGTTATGAGCAGTTCTTC.

The chain uses TRBV18 and TRBJ1-5; weak D call: TRBD1 (5 bases). CDR1 and CDR2 (germline): KGHSH, LQKENI. Between the trimmed V and J ends, which lost 5 bases and 0 bases, there was a span of 17 bases. CDR3 length: 17 residues. The CDR3 loop reads CASSRDGVGYSNQPQHF. In nucleotides, the CDR3 is TGTGCCAGCTCAAGGGACGGCGTCGGATATAGCAATCAGCCCCAGCATTTT. The variable domain in full, completed from reference TRBV18 and TRBJ1-5, reads NAGVMQNPRHLVRRRGQEARLRCSPMKGHSHVYWYRQLPEEGLKFMVYLQKENIIDESGMPKERFSAEFPKEGPSILRIQQVVRGDSAAYFCASSRDGVGYSNQPQHFGDGTRLSIL.

In this sample, this clone is large. The chain is built from TRBV19 and TRBJ1-2; 7 bases are a match to TRBD1. V was clipped by 3 bases and J by 4 bases; unmatched bases: 2. Germline V gene data show CDR1 as LNHDA and CDR2 as SQIVND (reference sequence). CDR3 length: 13 amino acids. CDR3 sequence reads: CASSMTGSYGYTF. Written as DNA, the CDR3 is TGTGCCAGTAGTATGACAGGGTCCTATGGCTACACCTTC. Full variable domain (remainder filled in from reference TRBV19 and TRBJ1-2): DGGITQSPKYLFRKEGQNVTLSCEQNLNHDAMYWYRQDPGQGLRLIYYSQIVNDFQKGDIAEGYSVSREKKESFPLTVTSAQKNPTAFYLCASSMTGSYGYTFGSGTRLTVV.

In this sample, this clone is medium-sized. An end of the junction does not agree with germline; a read error may underlie this. Because a base is unread or ambiguous, its residue is represented by X. The chain has TRBV11-3 and TRBJ1-4; no clear D gene. Germline V gives CDR1 SGHNT, CDR2 YENEEA. CDR3 length: 15 amino acids. This CDR3 is CAXSSPERANEKLFF. CDR3 coding DNA: TGTGCCARCAGCTCGCCTGAAAGGGCGAATGAAAAACTGTTTTTT.

The V gene is TRBV14, the J gene TRBJ1-1, with D tentatively TRBD1 (6 bases). CDR1 and CDR2 (germline): SGHDN, FVKESK. The ends were cut back, 2 bases at V and 11 bases at J, with 15 bases in the middle. The CDR3 covers 13 residues. In nucleotides, the CDR3 is TGTGCCAGCAGCCAATTCGGGGGCTTATCGGCTTTCTTT. Residues: CASSQFGGLSAFF.

This clone was counted only a few times. The CDR3 region is CASSLHRTAHEQYF. In DNA, the CDR3 is TGTGCCAGCAGCTTACATAGAACAGCCCACGAGCAGTACTTC. V gene TRBV11-3 combines with J gene TRBJ2-7; D is unclear. The V gene's germline CDR1 is SGHNT and CDR2 YENEEA. The CDR3 has 14 residues. Between the trimmed V and J ends, which lost 2 bases and 5 bases, there was a span of 13 bases.

As DNA, the CDR3 is TGCGCCAGCAGTGATGCAGGGTATAGCAATCAGCCCCAGCATTTT. Translating it yields CASSDAGYSNQPQHF. V is TRBV10-2 and J is TRBJ1-5; maybe TRBD1 (5 bases). The CDR3 loop spans 15 amino acids. Germline V gene data show CDR1 as WSHSY and CDR2 as SAAADI. V lost 3 bases and J lost 0, with 9 bases in between.

This clone is medium-sized in the sample. The chain is built from TRBV11-3 and TRBJ2-7, with TRBD2 matching 7 bases. The trim removed 3 bases at V and 0 bases at J, leaving 2 bases unmatched. The CDR3 covers 14 residues. Germline V CDR1 and CDR2: SGHNT, YENEEA. The CDR3 DNA reads as TGTGCCAGCAGCTTTGGGGGGGGCTCCTACGAGCAGTACGTC. Its translation: CASSFGGGSYEQYV.

V usage is TRBV19 and J usage is TRBJ2-5, with D perhaps assigned TRBD1 or TRBD2 (6 bases each). Deletions cut 1 base from V and 5 bases from J, with 20 bases between. The CDR3 is 17 residues long. Germline lookup yields CDR1 LNHDA and CDR2 SQIVND (reference sequence). The CDR3 is CASSIAPGAGELETQYF. In nucleotides, the CDR3 is TGTGCCAGTAGTATAGCGCCGGGGGCAGGGGAGTTGGAGACCCAGTACTTC. Filled out from reference TRBV19 and TRBJ2-5, the complete variable domain reads DGGITQSPKYLFRKEGQNVTLSCEQNLNHDAMYWYRQDPGQGLRLIYYSQIVNDFQKGDIAEGYSVSREKKESFPLTVTSAQKNPTAFYLCASSIAPGAGELETQYFGPGTRLLVL.

The sample holds one count of this clone. The chain combines TRBV29-1 with TRBJ1-2, with D maybe TRBD1 (5 bases). The CDR3 is 13 amino acids. The ends were cut back, 4 bases at V and 4 bases at J, with 13 bases in the middle. CDR1 and CDR2 (germline): SQVTM, ANQGSEA. The chain's CDR3 is CSVVGTATYGYTF. CDR3 nucleotides: TGCAGCGTTGTAGGGACCGCGACCTATGGCTACACCTTC.

In its sample, this clone was seen a few times. The chain couples TRBV11-3 to TRBJ1-4, with D possibly matching TRBD1 (5 bases). The CDR3 loop spans 16 amino acids. In germline, CDR1 is SGHNT, CDR2 YENEEA. V was clipped by 0 bases and J by 11 bases, with 19 bases between them. In DNA, the CDR3 is TGTGCCAGCAGCTTAGAAGTGGGGGGTCTACTGGCCAAACTGTTTTTT. Translation gives CASSLEVGGLLAKLFF. The variable domain in full, with the rest retrieved from reference TRBV11-3 and TRBJ1-4, is EAGVVQSPRYKIIEKKQPVAFWCNPISGHNTLYWYLQNLGQGPELLIRYENEEAVDDSQLPKDRFSAERLKGVDSTLKIQPAELGDSAVYLCASSLEVGGLLAKLFFGSGTQLSVL.

Judged by abundance, this clone is medium-sized (0.01 to 0.1%). The chain is built from TRBV6-8 and TRBJ1-4; D uncertain. The germline V and J ends were trimmed by 4 bases and 7 bases, with 19 bases remaining between them. Germline CDR1 MNHGY, CDR2 SAAAGT. The CDR3 length is 16 residues. This chain's CDR3 is CASSFSPVSVAEKLFF. The DNA for the CDR3 is TGTGCCAGCAGTTTCTCACCGGTTTCGGTTGCTGAAAAACTGTTTTTT.